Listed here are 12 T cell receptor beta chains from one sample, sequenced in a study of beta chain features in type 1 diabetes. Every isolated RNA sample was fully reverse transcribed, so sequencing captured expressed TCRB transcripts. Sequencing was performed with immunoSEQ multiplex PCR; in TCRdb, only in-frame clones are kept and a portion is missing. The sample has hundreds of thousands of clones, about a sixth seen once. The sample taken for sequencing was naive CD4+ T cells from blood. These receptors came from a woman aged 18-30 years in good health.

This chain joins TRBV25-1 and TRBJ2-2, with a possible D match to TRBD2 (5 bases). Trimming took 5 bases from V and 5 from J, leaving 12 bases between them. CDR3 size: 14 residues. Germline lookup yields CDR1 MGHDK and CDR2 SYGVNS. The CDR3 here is CASSFAGGTGELFF. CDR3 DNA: TGTGCCAGCAGTTTCGCGGGCGGGACCGGGGAGCTGTTTTTT. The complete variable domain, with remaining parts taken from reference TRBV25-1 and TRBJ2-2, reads EADIYQTPRYLVIGTGKKITLECSQTMGHDKMYWYQQDPGMELHLIHYSYGVNSTEKGDLSSESTVSRIRTEHFPLTLESARPSHTSQYLCASSFAGGTGELFFGEGSRLTVL.

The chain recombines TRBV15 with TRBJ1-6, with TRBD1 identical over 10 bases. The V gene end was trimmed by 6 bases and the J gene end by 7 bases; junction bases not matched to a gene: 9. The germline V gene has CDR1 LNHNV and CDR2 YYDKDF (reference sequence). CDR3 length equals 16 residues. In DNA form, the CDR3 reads TGTGCCACCAGTCGGAAGGGGACAGGGGCAAATTCACCCCTCCACTTT. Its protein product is CATSRKGTGANSPLHF.

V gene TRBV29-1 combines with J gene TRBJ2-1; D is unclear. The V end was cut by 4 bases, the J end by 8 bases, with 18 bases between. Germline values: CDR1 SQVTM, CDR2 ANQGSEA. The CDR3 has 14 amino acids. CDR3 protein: CSVGRASEIYEQFF. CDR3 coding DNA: TGCAGCGTTGGAAGGGCGAGCGAAATATATGAGCAGTTCTTC.

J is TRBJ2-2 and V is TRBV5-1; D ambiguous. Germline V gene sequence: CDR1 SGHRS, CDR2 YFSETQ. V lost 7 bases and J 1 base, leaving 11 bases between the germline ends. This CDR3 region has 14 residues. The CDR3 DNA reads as TGCGCCAGCGGCGAGAGGAGGAACACCGGGGAGCTGTTTTTT. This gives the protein CASGERRNTGELFF.

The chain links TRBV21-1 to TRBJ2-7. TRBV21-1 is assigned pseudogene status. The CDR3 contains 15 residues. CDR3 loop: CASSKVWLGRYEQYF. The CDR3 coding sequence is TGTGCCAGCAGCAAAGTGTGGCTGGGACGCTACGAGCAGTACTTC.

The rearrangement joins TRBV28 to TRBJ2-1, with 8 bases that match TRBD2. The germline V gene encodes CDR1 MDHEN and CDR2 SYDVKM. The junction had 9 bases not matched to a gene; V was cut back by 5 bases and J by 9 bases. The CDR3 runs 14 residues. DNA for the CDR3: TGTGCCAGCAGTAGCCTAGCGGGTGGAAGTGAGCAGTTCTTC. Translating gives CASSSLAGGSEQFF.

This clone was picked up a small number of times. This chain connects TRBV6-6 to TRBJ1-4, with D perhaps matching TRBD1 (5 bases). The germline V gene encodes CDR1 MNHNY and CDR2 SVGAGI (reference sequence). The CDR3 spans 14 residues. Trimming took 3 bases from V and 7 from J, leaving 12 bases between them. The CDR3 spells CASSYSGAGEKLFF. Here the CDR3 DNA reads TGTGCCAGCAGTTATTCCGGGGCGGGTGAAAAACTGTTTTTT.

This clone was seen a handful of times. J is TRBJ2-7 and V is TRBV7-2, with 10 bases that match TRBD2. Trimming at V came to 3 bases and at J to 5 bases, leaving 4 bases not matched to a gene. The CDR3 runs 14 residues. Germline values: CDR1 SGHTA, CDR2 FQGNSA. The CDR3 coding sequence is TGTGCCAGCAGCTTTACTAGCGGGATTGACGAGCAGTACTTC. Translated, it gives CASSFTSGIDEQYF.

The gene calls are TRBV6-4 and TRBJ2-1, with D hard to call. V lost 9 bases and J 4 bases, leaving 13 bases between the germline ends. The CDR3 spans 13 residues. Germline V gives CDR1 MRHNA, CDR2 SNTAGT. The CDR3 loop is CASFRSVYNEQFF. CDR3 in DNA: TGTGCCAGTTTCCGGTCCGTTTACAATGAGCAGTTCTTC.

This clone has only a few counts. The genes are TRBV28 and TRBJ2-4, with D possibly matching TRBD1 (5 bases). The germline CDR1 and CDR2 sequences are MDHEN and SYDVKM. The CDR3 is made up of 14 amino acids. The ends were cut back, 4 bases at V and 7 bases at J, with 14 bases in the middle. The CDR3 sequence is CASSSLVWGNIQYF. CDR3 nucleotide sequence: TGTGCCAGCAGTTCCCTCGTCTGGGGCAACATTCAGTACTTC.

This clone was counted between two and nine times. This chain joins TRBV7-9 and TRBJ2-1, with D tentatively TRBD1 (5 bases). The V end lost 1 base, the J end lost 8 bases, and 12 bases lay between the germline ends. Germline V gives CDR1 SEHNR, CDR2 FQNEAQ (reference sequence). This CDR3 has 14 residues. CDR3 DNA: TGTGCCAGCAGCTTAGTTGGCAGGGCGGATGAGCAGTTCTTC. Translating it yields CASSLVGRADEQFF. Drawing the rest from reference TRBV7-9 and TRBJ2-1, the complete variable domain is DTGVSQNPRHKITKRGQNVTFRCDPISEHNRLYWYRQTLGQGPEFLTYFQNEAQLEKSRLLSDRFSAERPKGSFSTLEIQRTEQGDSAMYLCASSLVGRADEQFFGPGTRLTVL.

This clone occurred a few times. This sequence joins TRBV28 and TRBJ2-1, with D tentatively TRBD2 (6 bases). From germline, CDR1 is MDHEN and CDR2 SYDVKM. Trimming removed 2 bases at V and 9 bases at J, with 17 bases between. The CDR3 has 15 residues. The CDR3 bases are TGTGCCAGCAGTTTAGGCGGGACCGGGTCGGGTGAGCAGTTCTTC. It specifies CASSLGGTGSGEQFF.